The 6 T cell receptor beta chains in this list originate from one sample, sequenced in a study of vaccination and CD4 T cells after COVID-19. Cultured CD4+ T cell DNA underwent sequencing with the Oncomine TCR Beta short-read assay. Each CDR3 protein is one row after TCRdb ran MiXCR on the PCR reads. The sample records approximately 12,000 distinct CDR3 sequences, around 52% being singletons. Treatment given: roughly 10-day PBMC culture with coronavirus spike peptide pools or control peptides (ViraFEST assay). No antigen has been assigned to these receptors. Sequencing used CD4+ T cells from blood, cultured in vitro. Receptors were obtained from a human donor who had recovered from COVID-19.

The rearrangement uses TRBV28 and TRBJ1-2; D is undetermined. V was cut by 6 bases and J by 6 bases, with 14 bases left in between. CDR1 is MDHEN and CDR2 is SYDVKM in the germline V gene. The CDR3 is made up of 13 amino acids. DNA of the CDR3: TGTGCCAGCAGCTCCGAATTGAGACATGGCTACACCTTC. It yields the protein CASSSELRHGYTF.

The CDR3 DNA reads as TGCGCCAGCAGCTCGTCCCCCGACACCTCCACTGAAGCTTTCTTT. Amino acids: CASSSSPDTSTEAFF. The rearrangement uses TRBV5-1 and TRBJ1-1; D unclear. Germline-derived CDR1 and CDR2 are SGHRS and YFSETQ. V gave up 3 bases and J gave up 4 bases, with 16 bases separating them. This CDR3 has 15 residues. Full variable domain (outside the CDR3, taken from reference TRBV5-1 and TRBJ1-1): KAGVTQTPRYLIKTRGQQVTLSCSPISGHRSVSWYQQTPGQGLQFLFEYFSETQRNKGNFPGRFSGRQFSNSRSEMNVSTLELGDSALYLCASSSSPDTSTEAFFGQGTRLTVV.

The V gene is TRBV7-2, the J gene TRBJ2-1; possible D gene TRBD2, 6 bases. Between the trimmed V and J ends, which lost 8 bases and 3 bases, there was a span of 14 bases. The germline V gene has CDR1 SGHTA and CDR2 FQGNSA. This CDR3 spans 14 amino acids. The CDR3: CASGRAGLYNEQFF. For the CDR3, the DNA is TGTGCCAGCGGCAGGGCGGGGCTCTACAATGAGCAGTTCTTC. The variable domain in full, with the rest retrieved from reference TRBV7-2 and TRBJ2-1, is GAGVSQSPSNKVTEKGKDVELRCDPISGHTALYWYRQSLGQGLEFLIYFQGNSAPDKSGLPSDRFSAERTGGSVSTLTIQRTQQEDSAVYLCASGRAGLYNEQFFGPGTRLTVL.

This clonotype was seen a few times. The V call is TRBV30, the J call TRBJ1-2; tentative D call: TRBD1 (6 bases). CDR1 and CDR2 (germline): GTSNPN, SVGIG (reference sequence). The ends were cut back, 3 bases at V and 8 bases at J, with 13 bases in the middle. This CDR3 has 12 amino acids. As DNA, the CDR3 is TGTGCCTGGAGCGCTAATACAGGGGGCTACACCTTC. It encodes CAWSANTGGYTF.

This chain connects TRBV18 to TRBJ1-2; D gene uncertain. V was shortened by 3 bases and J by 4 bases, with 9 bases between the two germline ends. Germline V gives CDR1 KGHSH, CDR2 LQKENI. The CDR3 sequence is 13 residues long. The CDR3 DNA reads TGTGCCAGCTCACCGGAGGCAAGCTATGGCTACACCTTC. This sequence encodes CASSPEASYGYTF.

The V gene is TRBV6-2 or TRBV6-3, the J gene TRBJ2-1; 11 positions match TRBD2. The CDR3 has 16 amino acids. The germline gives CDR1 MNHEY, CDR2 SVGEGT. With 2 bases clipped from V and 4 bases from J, the junction kept 4 bases outside the gene matches. CDR3 bases: TGTGCCAGCAGTTACCAGGGACTAGCGGCTTACAATGAGCAGTTCTTC. It yields the protein CASSYQGLAAYNEQFF.